The 11 T cell receptor beta chains given below trace back to one sample, sequenced in a study of STAT5B mutations in CD4+ large granular lymphocyte leukemia. Method: immunoSEQ multiplex PCR; TCRdb's copy keeps in-frame clones and lacks some. The data hold tens of thousands of clones, with approximately 83% observed a single time. Specimen: CD4+ T cells from blood buffy coats. Every receptor here comes from a human donor in good health.

V usage is TRBV6-1 and J usage is TRBJ1-1; D may be TRBD1 (5 bases). Germline V gene lookup returns CDR1 MNHNS and CDR2 SASEGT. This CDR3 comprises 15 residues. The V gene lost 8 bases and the J gene lost 1 base, with 17 bases spanning the gap. CDR3 in amino acids: CASGSPGRRNTEAFF. CDR3 DNA: TGTGCCAGCGGATCGCCGGGACGCCGGAACACTGAAGCTTTCTTT.

The chain recombines TRBV4-1 with TRBJ2-3, with unresolved D. V lost 1 base and J lost 4, with 12 bases in between. Germline V gene sequence: CDR1 MGHRA, CDR2 YSYEKL. The CDR3 length is 15 residues. CDR3 sequence reads: CASSQGGVGPDTQYF. The CDR3 bases are TGCGCCAGCAGCCAAGGAGGTGTAGGGCCAGATACGCAGTATTTT.

The chain is built from TRBV30 and TRBJ1-5; no clear D gene. The CDR3 totals 14 residues. The germline V gene has CDR1 GTSNPN and CDR2 SVGIG (reference sequence). V lost 2 bases and J lost 7, with 15 bases in between. The CDR3 bases are TGTGCCTGGAGTACCCGGGCCGCGGGGCAGCCCCAGCATTTT. Translation: CAWSTRAAGQPQHF.

The V gene is TRBV9, the J gene TRBJ2-1, with D perhaps matching TRBD2 (6 bases). V lost 2 bases to trimming and J lost 0 bases, with 12 bases between them. Germline CDR1 is SGDLS and CDR2 is YYNGEE. The CDR3 spans 16 residues. The CDR3 sequence is CASSVTAEGSYNEQFF. CDR3 bases: TGTGCCAGCAGCGTTACCGCGGAGGGCTCCTACAATGAGCAGTTCTTC.

This chain uses TRBV7-2 with TRBJ2-7; D is perhaps TRBD2 (5 bases). Germline V gives CDR1 SGHTA, CDR2 FQGNSA. This CDR3 is 12 amino acids long. V lost 3 bases, J lost 6 bases, and 9 bases lay in between. The CDR3 region is CASSLTGTEQYF. The CDR3 nucleotides read TGTGCCAGCAGCTTGACGGGAACCGAGCAGTACTTC. Full variable domain (missing parts from reference TRBV7-2 and TRBJ2-7): GAGVSQSPSNKVTEKGKDVELRCDPISGHTALYWYRQSLGQGLEFLIYFQGNSAPDKSGLPSDRFSAERTGGSVSTLTIQRTQQEDSAVYLCASSLTGTEQYFGPGTRLTVT.

The gene calls are TRBV18 and TRBJ2-5, with D uncertain. Germline V gene sequence: CDR1 KGHSH, CDR2 LQKENI. The V end lost 3 bases, the J end lost 1 base, and 6 bases lay between the germline ends. This CDR3 is 13 amino acids long. Here the CDR3 reads CASSPGSQETQYF. For the CDR3, the DNA is TGTGCCAGCTCACCGGGCAGCCAAGAGACCCAGTACTTC. The full variable domain, with the rest looked up from reference TRBV18 and TRBJ2-5, is NAGVMQNPRHLVRRRGQEARLRCSPMKGHSHVYWYRQLPEEGLKFMVYLQKENIIDESGMPKERFSAEFPKEGPSILRIQQVVRGDSAAYFCASSPGSQETQYFGPGTRLLVL.

This clone was seen once. The chain combines TRBV11-2 with TRBJ1-4; D is unclear. There are 18 residues in the CDR3. Trimming stripped 1 base from V and 1 base from J, with 16 bases between. Per germline, CDR1 SGHAT and CDR2 FQNNGV. CDR3 bases: TGTGCCAGCAGCTTAGCCGTGGGCTCCGACCTAACTAATGAAAAACTGTTTTTT. Translation gives CASSLAVGSDLTNEKLFF.

The gene calls are TRBV30 and TRBJ2-3; D call uncertain. Trimming took off 0 bases at V and 6 bases at J, with 10 bases between the two ends. CDR3 length: 13 amino acids. Germline CDR1 GTSNPN, CDR2 SVGIG (reference sequence). The CDR3 region has the DNA TGTGCCTGGAGTGTGGGTGGTGGTGATACGCAGTATTTT. Translating gives CAWSVGGGDTQYF.

The table lists this clone with a count of one. The genes are TRBV5-4 and TRBJ1-2; D gene uncertain. CDR1 is SGHNT and CDR2 is YYREEE in the germline V gene (reference sequence). This CDR3 has 16 amino acids. V shed 0 bases and J shed 0 bases, with 12 bases lying between them. The CDR3 sequence: CASSLETALTNYGYTF. The CDR3 DNA is TGTGCCAGCAGCTTGGAAACGGCCCTGACTAACTATGGCTACACCTTC.

On this clone itself: One junction end disagrees with the germline gene, perhaps due to a read error. The same CDR3 can be traced to other DNA sequences in this sample. This sequence joins TRBV5-1 and TRBJ2-7, with 8 bases matching TRBD1. The germline V gene encodes CDR1 SGHRS and CDR2 YFSETQ. There are 14 residues in the CDR3. In DNA, the CDR3 is TGCGCCAGCAGCTTGGCAGGGGGCTCCTACGAACAGTACTTC. Residues: CASSLAGGSYEQYF.

This chain joins TRBV14 and TRBJ2-3; 7 nucleotides line up with TRBD2. The CDR3 covers 14 residues. The V and J ends lost 4 bases and 2 bases, in that order; junction bases with no gene match: 3. The V gene's germline CDR1 is SGHDN and CDR2 FVKESK. Here the CDR3 reads CASSRGTITDTQYF. CDR3 in DNA: TGTGCCAGCAGCCGAGGGACTATCACAGATACGCAGTATTTT.